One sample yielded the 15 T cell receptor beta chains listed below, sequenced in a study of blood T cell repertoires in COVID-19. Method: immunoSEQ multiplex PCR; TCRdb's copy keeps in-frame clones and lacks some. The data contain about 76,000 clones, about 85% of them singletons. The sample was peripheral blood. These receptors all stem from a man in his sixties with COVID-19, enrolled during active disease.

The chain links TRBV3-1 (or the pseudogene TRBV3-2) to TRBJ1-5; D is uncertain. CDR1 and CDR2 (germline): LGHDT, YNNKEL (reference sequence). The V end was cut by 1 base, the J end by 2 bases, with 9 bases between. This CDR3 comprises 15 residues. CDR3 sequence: CASSQGLRGNQPQHF. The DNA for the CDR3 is TGTGCCAGCAGCCAAGGACTCCGGGGCAATCAGCCCCAGCATTTT.

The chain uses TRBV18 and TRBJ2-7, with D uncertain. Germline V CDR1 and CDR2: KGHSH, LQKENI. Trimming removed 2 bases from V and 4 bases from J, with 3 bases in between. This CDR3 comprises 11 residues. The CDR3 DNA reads TGTGCCAGCTCACCAGAGTACGAGCAGTACTTC. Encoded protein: CASSPEYEQYF.

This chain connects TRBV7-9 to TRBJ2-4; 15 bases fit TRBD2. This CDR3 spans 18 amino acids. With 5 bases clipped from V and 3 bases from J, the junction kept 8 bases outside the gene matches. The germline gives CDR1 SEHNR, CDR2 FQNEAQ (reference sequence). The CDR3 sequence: CASSHWTSGRAGKNIQYF. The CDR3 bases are TGTGCCAGCAGCCATTGGACTAGCGGGAGGGCTGGCAAAAACATTCAGTACTTC.

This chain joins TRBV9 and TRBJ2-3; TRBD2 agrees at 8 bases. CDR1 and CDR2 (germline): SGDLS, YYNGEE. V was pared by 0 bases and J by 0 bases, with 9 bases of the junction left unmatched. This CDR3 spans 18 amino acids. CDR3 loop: CASSVVSVGLGSTDTQYF. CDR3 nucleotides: TGTGCCAGCAGCGTAGTATCTGTGGGACTAGGAAGCACAGATACGCAGTATTTT.

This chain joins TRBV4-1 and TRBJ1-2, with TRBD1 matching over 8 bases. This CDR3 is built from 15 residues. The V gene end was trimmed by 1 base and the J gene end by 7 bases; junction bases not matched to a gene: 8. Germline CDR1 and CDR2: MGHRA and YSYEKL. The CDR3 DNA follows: TGCGCCAGCAGCCAAGCGGACAGGGCCATTTCTGGCTACACCTTC. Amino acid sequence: CASSQADRAISGYTF.

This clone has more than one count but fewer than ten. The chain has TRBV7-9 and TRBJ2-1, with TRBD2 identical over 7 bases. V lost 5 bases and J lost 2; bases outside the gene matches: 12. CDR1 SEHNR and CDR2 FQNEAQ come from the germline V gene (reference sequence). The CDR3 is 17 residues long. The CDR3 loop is CASSPPPRLAPYNEQFF. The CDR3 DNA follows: TGTGCCAGCAGCCCACCCCCCAGACTAGCCCCCTACAATGAGCAGTTCTTC.

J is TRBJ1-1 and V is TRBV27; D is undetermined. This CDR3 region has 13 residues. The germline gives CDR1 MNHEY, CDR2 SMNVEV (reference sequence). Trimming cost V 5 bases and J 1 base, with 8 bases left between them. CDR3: CASSRNRNTEAFF. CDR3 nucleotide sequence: TGTGCCAGCAGTCGTAATAGGAACACTGAAGCTTTCTTT.

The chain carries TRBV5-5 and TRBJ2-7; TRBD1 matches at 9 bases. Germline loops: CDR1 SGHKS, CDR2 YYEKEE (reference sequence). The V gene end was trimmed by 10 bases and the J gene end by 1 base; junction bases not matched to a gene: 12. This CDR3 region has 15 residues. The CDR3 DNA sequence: TGTGCCGCCTCGATCGGACAGGGGCTGTCCTACGAGCAGTACTTC. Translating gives CAASIGQGLSYEQYF.

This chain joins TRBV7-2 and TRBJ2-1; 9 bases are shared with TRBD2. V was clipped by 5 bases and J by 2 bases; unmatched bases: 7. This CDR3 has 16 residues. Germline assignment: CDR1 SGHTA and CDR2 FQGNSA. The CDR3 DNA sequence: TGTGCCAGCAGCCCCGACGGCGGGAGGGCCTACAATGAGCAGTTCTTC. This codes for CASSPDGGRAYNEQFF.

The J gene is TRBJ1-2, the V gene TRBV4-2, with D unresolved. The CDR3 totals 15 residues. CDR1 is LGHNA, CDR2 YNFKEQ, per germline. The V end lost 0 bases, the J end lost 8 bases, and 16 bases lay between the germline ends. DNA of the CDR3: TGTGCCAGCAGCCAAGATCCCGACCCACGCGGAGGCTACACCTTC. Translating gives CASSQDPDPRGGYTF.

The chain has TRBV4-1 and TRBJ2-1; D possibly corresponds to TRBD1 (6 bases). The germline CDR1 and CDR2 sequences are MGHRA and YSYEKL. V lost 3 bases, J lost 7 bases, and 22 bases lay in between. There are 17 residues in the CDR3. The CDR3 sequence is CASSQIRRVQGKNEQFF. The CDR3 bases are TGCGCCAGCAGCCAGATCCGAAGAGTACAGGGTAAGAATGAGCAGTTCTTC.

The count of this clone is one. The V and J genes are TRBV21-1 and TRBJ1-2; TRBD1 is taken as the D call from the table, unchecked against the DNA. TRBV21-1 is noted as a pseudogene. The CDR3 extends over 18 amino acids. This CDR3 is CASSKDGGQKDSNYGYTF. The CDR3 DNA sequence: TGTGCCAGCAGCAAAGACGGAGGACAGAAAGATTCTAACTATGGCTACACCTTC.

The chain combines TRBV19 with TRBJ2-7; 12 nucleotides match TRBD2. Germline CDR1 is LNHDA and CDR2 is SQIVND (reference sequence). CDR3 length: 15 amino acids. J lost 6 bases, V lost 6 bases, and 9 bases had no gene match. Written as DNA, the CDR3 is TGTGCCAGTAGGACTAGACTAGCGGGAGAGGCCGAGCAGTACTTC. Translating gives CASRTRLAGEAEQYF.

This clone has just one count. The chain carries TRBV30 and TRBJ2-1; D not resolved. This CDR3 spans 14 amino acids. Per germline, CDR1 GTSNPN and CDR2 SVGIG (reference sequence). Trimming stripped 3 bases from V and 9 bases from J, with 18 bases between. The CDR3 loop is CAWSRVPSAAEQFF. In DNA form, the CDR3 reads TGTGCCTGGAGCCGAGTCCCTAGTGCGGCTGAGCAGTTCTTC.

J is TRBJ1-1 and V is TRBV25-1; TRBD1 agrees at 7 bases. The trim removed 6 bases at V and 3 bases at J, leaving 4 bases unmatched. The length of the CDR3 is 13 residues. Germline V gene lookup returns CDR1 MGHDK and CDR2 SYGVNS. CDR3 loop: CASRTQGDTEAFF. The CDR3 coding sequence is TGTGCCAGCAGGACCCAGGGGGACACTGAAGCTTTCTTT. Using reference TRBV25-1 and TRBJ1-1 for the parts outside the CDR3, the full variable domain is EADIYQTPRYLVIGTGKKITLECSQTMGHDKMYWYQQDPGMELHLIHYSYGVNSTEKGDLSSESTVSRIRTEHFPLTLESARPSHTSQYLCASRTQGDTEAFFGQGTRLTVV.